This TCR beta chain is drawn from a study of CD8 T cell repertoires and HIV-1 epitope variants. Here immunoSEQ multiplex PCR was the method, and the copy in TCRdb shows in-frame clones only, minus some. The sample carries about 95,000 clones, 70% to 75% recorded once. The CDR3 is 16 residues long. The J segment lost 3 bases and the V segment lost 1 base, leaving 3 bases of the junction unmatched. Germline V gene sequence: CDR1 LGHNA, CDR2 YNFKEQ. The chain carries TRBV4-2 and TRBJ1-2, with 12 bases identical to TRBD1. The source of this sequence is a male donor with HIV. Sequenced material: uncultured baseline CD8+ T cells from peripheral blood mononuclear cells (PBMCs). The CDR3 loop reads CASSQAGTGGDYGYTF. CDR3 DNA: TGTGCCAGCAGCCAAGCTGGGACAGGGGGCGACTATGGCTACACCTTC.